This T cell receptor (beta chain) emerged from a study of blood T cell repertoires in COVID-19. At the level of the study: The United States, Italy and Spain were the sources of the acute and convalescent COVID-19 samples. PBMCs, B-cell-depleted T cells, or T cells provided the cDNA or gDNA that made up the material.

This CDR3 has 18 amino acids. Under the authors' procedure: Nucleated cell number was recorded as an estimate derived from reference gene primer amplification. This table comes from immunoSEQ multiplex PCR, and its TCRdb copy is limited to in-frame clones, with some not included. The V and J calls and clone size are taken from that table; D and trimming were inferred from the DNA. Here the sample spans about 130,000 clones, roughly 72% being singletons. The sequence derives from a man aged 55 to 70 with acute or convalescent COVID-19. This chain uses TRBV21-1 with TRBJ2-1; the DNA was not compared with TRBD1, the D call given in the table. TRBV21-1 is designated a pseudogene. Source material: peripheral blood. CDR3 loop: CASSKARPPGQVHNEQFF. The CDR3 DNA reads as TGTGCCAGCAGCAAAGCCCGTCCCCCGGGACAGGTTCACAATGAGCAGTTCTTC.